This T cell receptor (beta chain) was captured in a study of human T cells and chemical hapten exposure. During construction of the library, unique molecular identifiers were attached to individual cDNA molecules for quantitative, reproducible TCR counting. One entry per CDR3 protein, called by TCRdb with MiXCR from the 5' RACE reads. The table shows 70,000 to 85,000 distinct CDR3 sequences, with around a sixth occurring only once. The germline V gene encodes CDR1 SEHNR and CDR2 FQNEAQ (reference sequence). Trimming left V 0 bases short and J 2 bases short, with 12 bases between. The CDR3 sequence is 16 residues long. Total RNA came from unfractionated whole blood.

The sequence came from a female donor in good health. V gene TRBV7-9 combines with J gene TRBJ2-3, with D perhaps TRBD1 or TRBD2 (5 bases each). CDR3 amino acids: CASSLARRGATDTQYF. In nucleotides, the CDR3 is TGTGCCAGCAGCTTAGCGCGGAGAGGGGCCACAGATACGCAGTATTTT.